A selection of T cell receptor beta chains follows, all from one sample in a study of vaccination effects on CD4 cells after COVID-19. Libraries were prepared by immunoSEQ multiplex PCR; TCRdb keeps only in-frame clonotypes and omits some of them. The sample lists fewer than 60,000 clones, just under 80% seen once, with more than 4% in the top ten. The antigens of these receptors remain unknown. Sequencing was performed on CD4+ T cells from PBMCs cultured without peptide, taken after COVID-19 vaccination. Every receptor here comes from a human donor who received a COVID-19 vaccine. Both conserved end residues are part of each CDR3. Fields, in order: D gene, J gene, clone size, V gene, CDR3 DNA, CDR3 protein. The D gene is left open where the match is weak. Clone size is shown for a subset of rows, as once, few, many or a class of expanded clone.

D: .
J: TRBJ2-1
size: .
V: TRBV5-4
DNA: TGTGCCAGCAGCTTCGCGGGGCGCTCCTACAATGAGCAGTTCTTC
CDR3: CASSFAGRSYNEQFF

D: .
J: TRBJ1-1
size: .
V: TRBV6-2/TRBV6-3
DNA: TGTGCCAGCAGTTACGGCCAGGGGAACACTGAAGCTTTCTTT
CDR3: CASSYGQGNTEAFF

D: .
J: TRBJ2-7
size: few
V: TRBV2
DNA: TGTGCCAGCAGTGAAGGGGCCCCCTACGGCCAGTACTTC
CDR3: CASSEGAPYGQYF

D: .
J: TRBJ2-2
size: .
V: TRBV11-2
DNA: TGTGCCAGCAGCTTAGAGGGCTTAAACACCGGGGAGCTGTTTTTT
CDR3: CASSLEGLNTGELFF

D: .
J: TRBJ2-2
size: .
V: TRBV7-2
DNA: TGTGCCAGCAGCCTCCGTGCTAGCGAGGCCACCGGGGAGCTGTTTTTT
CDR3: CASSLRASEATGELFF

D: .
J: TRBJ2-4
size: .
V: TRBV6-2/TRBV6-3
DNA: TGTGCCAGCAGTTACCCCTCCGTGGCAGGGCCACTAGCCAAAAACATTCAGTACTTC
CDR3: CASSYPSVAGPLAKNIQYF

D: TRBD1
J: TRBJ2-1
size: few
V: TRBV7-9
DNA: TGTGCCAGCGCCTCGACAGGGCCGGGTGAGCAGTTCTTC
CDR3: CASASTGPGEQFF

D: .
J: TRBJ2-5
size: .
V: TRBV5-1
DNA: TGCGCCAGCAGCTTGGAATTAAGCGGGCGGGAGACCCAGTACTTC
CDR3: CASSLELSGRETQYF

D: .
J: TRBJ2-3
size: .
V: TRBV5-1
DNA: TGCGCCAGCAGCTTAGATGGCAGCTACACAGATACGCAGTATTTT
CDR3: CASSLDGSYTDTQYF

D: TRBD1
J: TRBJ2-3
size: .
V: TRBV27
DNA: TGTGCCAGCAGGCGTTCAGGGGGCACTTCCACAGATACGCAGTATTTT
CDR3: CASRRSGGTSTDTQYF

D: .
J: TRBJ1-1
size: .
V: TRBV28
DNA: TGTGCCACCGCTGCCGACTTTGGGGGGGGGAACACTGAAGCTTTCTTT
CDR3: CATAADFGGGNTEAFF

D: TRBD1
J: TRBJ1-2
size: once
V: TRBV2
DNA: TGTGCCAGCAGTAAGGGACAGGGGGCTGATGGCTACACCTTC
CDR3: CASSKGQGADGYTF

D: TRBD1
J: TRBJ1-1
size: .
V: TRBV10-3
DNA: TGTGCCATCAGGGACAGGGTGAACACTGAAGCTTTCTTT
CDR3: CAIRDRVNTEAFF

D: .
J: TRBJ1-6
size: .
V: TRBV9
DNA: TGTGCCAGCAGCCCCTCCAGAGGGGGGAGCTCCTATAATTCACCCCTCCACTTT
CDR3: CASSPSRGGSSYNSPLHF

D: TRBD1
J: TRBJ2-5
size: .
V: TRBV6-5
DNA: TGTGCCAGCAGAAAGACAGGGGCAGAGACCCAGTACTTC
CDR3: CASRKTGAETQYF

D: TRBD1
J: TRBJ1-2
size: .
V: TRBV7-7
DNA: TGTGCTAGCAGCTTGGGACAGGAAAGTGGCTACACCTTC
CDR3: CASSLGQESGYTF

D: TRBD1
J: TRBJ1-2
size: once
V: TRBV5-1
DNA: TGCGCCAGCAGCCCGACAGGGATGGGCTATGGCTACACCTTC
CDR3: CASSPTGMGYGYTF

D: .
J: TRBJ1-4
size: .
V: TRBV5-6
DNA: TGTGCCAGCAGCTTGGGTATACAGGGCCGGGGTGAAAAACTGTTTTTT
CDR3: CASSLGIQGRGEKLFF

D: .
J: TRBJ1-2
size: .
V: TRBV29-1
DNA: TGCAGCGTTGAAAAGGTGTTCGGGCAGACAGTTTATGGCTACACCTTC
CDR3: CSVEKVFGQTVYGYTF

D: .
J: TRBJ1-2
size: few
V: TRBV5-1
DNA: TGCGCCAGCAGCTTGGACCTCGGACGGTCGTATGGCTACACCTTC
CDR3: CASSLDLGRSYGYTF

D: .
J: TRBJ2-4
size: .
V: TRBV10-1
DNA: TGCGCCAGCAGGCCGCCCTGGAAAAACATTCAGTACTTC
CDR3: CASRPPWKNIQYF

D: TRBD1
J: TRBJ1-1
size: .
V: TRBV18
DNA: TGTGCCAGCTCACCGACAGGGGGCGCCGTGACTGAAGCTTTCTTT
CDR3: CASSPTGGAVTEAFF

D: TRBD2
J: TRBJ2-3
size: .
V: TRBV5-1
DNA: TGCGCCAGCAGCTTAGGGACTACCACAGATACGCAGTATTTT
CDR3: CASSLGTTTDTQYF